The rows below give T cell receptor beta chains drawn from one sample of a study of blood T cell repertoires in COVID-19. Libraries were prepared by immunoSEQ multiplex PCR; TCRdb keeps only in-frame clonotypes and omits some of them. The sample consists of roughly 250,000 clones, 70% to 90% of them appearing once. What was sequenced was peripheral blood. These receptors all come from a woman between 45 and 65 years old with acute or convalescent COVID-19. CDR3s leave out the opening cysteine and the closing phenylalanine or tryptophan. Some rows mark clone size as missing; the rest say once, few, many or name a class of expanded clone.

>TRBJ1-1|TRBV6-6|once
ASRGTGEAF
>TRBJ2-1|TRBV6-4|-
ASSRQGWVNEQF
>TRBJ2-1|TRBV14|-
ASSRTQVSEQF
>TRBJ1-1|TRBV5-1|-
ASSFQGAHTEAF
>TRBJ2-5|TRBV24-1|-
ATSDLSSGNHQETQY
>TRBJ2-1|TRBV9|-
ASSPSSGYNEQF
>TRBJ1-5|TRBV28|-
ASSSTGEYQPQH
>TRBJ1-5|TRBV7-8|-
ASSLVGRPFYSNQPQH
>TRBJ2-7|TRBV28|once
ASSSTGKGSEQY
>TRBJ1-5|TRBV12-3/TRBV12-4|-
ASSQGPNQPQH
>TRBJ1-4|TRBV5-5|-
ASSFLERGSEKLF
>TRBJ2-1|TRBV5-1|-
ASKGVPGTSGRFYNEQF
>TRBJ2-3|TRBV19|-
ASSDQSGLGDTQY
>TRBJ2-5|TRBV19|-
ASSTLRGQETQY
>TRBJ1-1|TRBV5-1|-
ASSFRTRNTEAF
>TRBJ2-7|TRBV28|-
ASSSRPGQGAHEQY
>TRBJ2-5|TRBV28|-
ASSHEGVKRETQY
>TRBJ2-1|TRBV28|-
ASSFSFYEQF
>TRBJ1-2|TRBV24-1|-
ATSGAGGLNGYT
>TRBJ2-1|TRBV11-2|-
ASSLGGVFNEQF
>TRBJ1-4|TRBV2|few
ASIWGQGNEKLF
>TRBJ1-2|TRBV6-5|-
ASSRSREAYGYT
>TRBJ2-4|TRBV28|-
ASSTSSGSSVNIQY
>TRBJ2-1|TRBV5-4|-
ASSLARTSGSHNEQF
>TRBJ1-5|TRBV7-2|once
ASSLTVYSNQPQH
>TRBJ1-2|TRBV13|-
ASSLVKGGQGLRTGIF
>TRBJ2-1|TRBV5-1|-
ASSLPLAGEGTSYNEQF
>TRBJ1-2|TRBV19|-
ASSIMGLHGYT
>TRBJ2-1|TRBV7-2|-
ASSLASRSLEQF
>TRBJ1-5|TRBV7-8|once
ASSLVPGQPQH
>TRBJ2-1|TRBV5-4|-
ASSRAGTDYNEQF
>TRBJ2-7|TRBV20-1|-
SATLSSASF